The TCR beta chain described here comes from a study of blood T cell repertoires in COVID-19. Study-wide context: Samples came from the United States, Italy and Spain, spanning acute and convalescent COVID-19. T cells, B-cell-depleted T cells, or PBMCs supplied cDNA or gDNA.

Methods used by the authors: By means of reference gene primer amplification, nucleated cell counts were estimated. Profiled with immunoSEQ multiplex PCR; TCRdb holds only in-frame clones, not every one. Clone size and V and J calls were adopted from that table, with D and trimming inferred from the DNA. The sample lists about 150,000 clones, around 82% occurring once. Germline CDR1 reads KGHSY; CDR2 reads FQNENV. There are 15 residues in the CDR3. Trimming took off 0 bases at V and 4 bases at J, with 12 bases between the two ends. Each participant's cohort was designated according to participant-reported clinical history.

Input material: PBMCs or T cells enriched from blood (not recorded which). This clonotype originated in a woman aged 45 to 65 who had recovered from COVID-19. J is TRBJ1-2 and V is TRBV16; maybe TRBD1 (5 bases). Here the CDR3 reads CASSQSGQAGYGYTF. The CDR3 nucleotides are TGTGCCAGCAGCCAATCGGGGCAGGCCGGCTATGGCTACACCTTC. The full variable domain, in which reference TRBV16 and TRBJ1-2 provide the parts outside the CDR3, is GEEVAQTPKHLVRGEGQKAKLYCAPIKGHSYVFWYQQVLKNEFKFLISFQNENVFDETGMPKERFSAKCLPNSPCSLEIQATKLEDSAVYFCASSQSGQAGYGYTFGSGTRLTVV.